The 9 T cell receptor beta chains given below trace back to one sample, sequenced in a study of T cells in localized non-small cell lung cancer. Here immunoSEQ multiplex PCR was the method, and the copy in TCRdb shows in-frame clones only, minus some. The sample records around 36,000 clones, under 90% being singletons. The sequencing used peripheral blood mononuclear cells, collected before any cancer treatment. Source of these receptors: a male donor at least 60 years old with stage II lung adenocarcinoma.

V is TRBV19 and J is TRBJ1-2; the D gene is possibly TRBD1 (6 bases). There are 17 residues in the CDR3. Germline assignment: CDR1 LNHDA and CDR2 SQIVND (reference sequence). Trimming took off 3 bases at V and 4 bases at J, with 21 bases between the two ends. CDR3 in amino acids: CASSIMHQGMGRYGYTF. The CDR3 DNA sequence: TGTGCCAGTAGTATTATGCATCAGGGGATGGGCCGCTATGGCTACACCTTC. The whole variable domain, filled in from reference TRBV19 and TRBJ1-2, reads DGGITQSPKYLFRKEGQNVTLSCEQNLNHDAMYWYRQDPGQGLRLIYYSQIVNDFQKGDIAEGYSVSREKKESFPLTVTSAQKNPTAFYLCASSIMHQGMGRYGYTFGSGTRLTVV.

In its sample, this clone ranks as medium-sized. The V call is TRBV11-1, the J call TRBJ2-5; 12 bases agree with TRBD2. This CDR3 is built from 16 residues. Trimming cost V 4 bases and J 0 bases; bases outside gene matches: 3. Germline CDR1 and CDR2: SGHAT and FQDESV (reference sequence). The CDR3 spells CASSSRLAGDQETQYF. The CDR3 DNA reads TGTGCCAGCAGCTCCAGACTAGCGGGGGACCAAGAGACCCAGTACTTC. Filled out from reference TRBV11-1 and TRBJ2-5, the complete variable domain reads EAEVAQSPRYKITEKSQAVAFWCDPISGHATLYWYRQILGQGPELLVQFQDESVVDDSQLPKDRFSAERLKGVDSTLKIQPAELGDSAMYLCASSSRLAGDQETQYFGPGTRLLVL.

The V call is TRBV10-3, the J call TRBJ2-2; TRBD1 aligns across 10 bases. Germline loops: CDR1 ENHRY, CDR2 SYGVKD. The CDR3 sequence is 15 residues long. V shed 4 bases and J 5 bases; nucleotides not matched to a gene: 4. CDR3 nucleotide sequence: TGTGCCATCAGTGGACAGGGGGCTGAGACCGGGGAGCTGTTTTTT. Translation gives CAISGQGAETGELFF.

The gene calls are TRBV19 and TRBJ1-1; 11 bases align to TRBD1. V lost 4 bases, J lost 1 base, and 11 bases stayed unmatched. Germline values: CDR1 LNHDA, CDR2 SQIVND (reference sequence). The CDR3 spans 18 residues. CDR3 sequence (DNA): TGTGCCAGTAGTAGGACAGGGGGCGGCGGATACCAGAACACTGAAGCTTTCTTT. This codes for CASSRTGGGGYQNTEAFF.

The chain is built from TRBV11-3 and TRBJ2-1, with 10 bases that match TRBD1. CDR1 is SGHNT, CDR2 YENEEA, per germline. This CDR3 region has 15 residues. V was pared by 3 bases and J by 5 bases, with 4 bases of the junction left unmatched. CDR3 bases: TGTGCCAGCAGCTTGGACAGGGGGTTCGACAATGAGCAGTTCTTC. It yields the protein CASSLDRGFDNEQFF.

The chain links TRBV30 to TRBJ1-2; unclear D gene. The CDR3 contains 13 residues. Germline CDR1 and CDR2: GTSNPN and SVGIG (reference sequence). Trimming took 3 bases from V and 10 from J, leaving 18 bases between them. In DNA form, the CDR3 reads TGTGCCTGGAGACCGGGAAACTGGAAGGACTACACCTTC. This sequence encodes CAWRPGNWKDYTF.

V gene TRBV2 combines with J gene TRBJ1-2; perhaps TRBD1 as D (5 bases). Germline V gives CDR1 SNHLY, CDR2 FYNNEI. This CDR3 comprises 17 residues. V was trimmed by 6 bases and J by 4 bases, leaving 24 bases between them. CDR3 in amino acids: CASRTGLTGIAAYGYTF. In nucleotides, the CDR3 is TGTGCCAGCAGAACGGGACTCACCGGTATTGCTGCCTATGGCTACACCTTC.

The sample holds one count of this clone. The rearrangement links TRBV9 to TRBJ2-7, with 10 bases that match TRBD1. The CDR3 has 14 amino acids. J gave up 4 bases and V 0 bases, and 1 base lay outside the gene matches. Germline-derived CDR1 and CDR2 are SGDLS and YYNGEE. CDR3 loop: CASSVADRGYEQYF. As DNA, the CDR3 is TGTGCCAGCAGCGTAGCGGACAGGGGGTACGAGCAGTACTTC.

J is TRBJ2-2 and V is TRBV7-8; D is unresolved. Trimming removed 7 bases from V and 4 bases from J, with 10 bases in between. The CDR3 is made up of 13 amino acids. In germline, CDR1 is SGHVS, CDR2 FQNEAQ. CDR3 coding DNA: TGTGCCAGCACCACCCAACCCACCGGGGAGCTGTTTTTT. Translating gives CASTTQPTGELFF.